The TCR beta chain under discussion was sequenced for a study of radiotherapy plus CTLA-4 blockade in lung cancer. Points from the study as a whole: Reports identified early blood T cell clone dynamics, with interferon-beta, as the best response predictor.

This clone has just a few counts. As yet, its antigen is unknown. It was focal radiation plus CTLA-4 blockade with ipilimumab that patients with chemo-refractory metastatic non-small-cell lung cancer received. V gave up 1 base and J gave up 0 bases, with 4 bases separating them. In germline, CDR1 is SGHRS, CDR2 YFSETQ. This CDR3 comprises 13 residues. Sequenced by immunoSEQ multiplex PCR; TCRdb stores in-frame clones only, minus some. There are 40,000 to 50,000 clones in the sample; more than 65% occur only once, and around a tenth lies in the top ten. The sample was peripheral blood, taken from a patient treated with radiotherapy plus ipilimumab. The receptor's source is a human donor with non-small cell lung cancer who had stable disease on radiotherapy plus ipilimumab. The chain uses TRBV5-1 and TRBJ2-5, with D unresolved. The CDR3 nucleotides read TGCGCCAGCAGCTTGAACTACCAAGAGACCCAGTACTTC. Its protein product is CASSLNYQETQYF. The entire variable domain, with the rest obtained from reference TRBV5-1 and TRBJ2-5, is as follows: KAGVTQTPRYLIKTRGQQVTLSCSPISGHRSVSWYQQTPGQGLQFLFEYFSETQRNKGNFPGRFSGRQFSNSRSEMNVSTLELGDSALYLCASSLNYQETQYFGPGTRLLVL.